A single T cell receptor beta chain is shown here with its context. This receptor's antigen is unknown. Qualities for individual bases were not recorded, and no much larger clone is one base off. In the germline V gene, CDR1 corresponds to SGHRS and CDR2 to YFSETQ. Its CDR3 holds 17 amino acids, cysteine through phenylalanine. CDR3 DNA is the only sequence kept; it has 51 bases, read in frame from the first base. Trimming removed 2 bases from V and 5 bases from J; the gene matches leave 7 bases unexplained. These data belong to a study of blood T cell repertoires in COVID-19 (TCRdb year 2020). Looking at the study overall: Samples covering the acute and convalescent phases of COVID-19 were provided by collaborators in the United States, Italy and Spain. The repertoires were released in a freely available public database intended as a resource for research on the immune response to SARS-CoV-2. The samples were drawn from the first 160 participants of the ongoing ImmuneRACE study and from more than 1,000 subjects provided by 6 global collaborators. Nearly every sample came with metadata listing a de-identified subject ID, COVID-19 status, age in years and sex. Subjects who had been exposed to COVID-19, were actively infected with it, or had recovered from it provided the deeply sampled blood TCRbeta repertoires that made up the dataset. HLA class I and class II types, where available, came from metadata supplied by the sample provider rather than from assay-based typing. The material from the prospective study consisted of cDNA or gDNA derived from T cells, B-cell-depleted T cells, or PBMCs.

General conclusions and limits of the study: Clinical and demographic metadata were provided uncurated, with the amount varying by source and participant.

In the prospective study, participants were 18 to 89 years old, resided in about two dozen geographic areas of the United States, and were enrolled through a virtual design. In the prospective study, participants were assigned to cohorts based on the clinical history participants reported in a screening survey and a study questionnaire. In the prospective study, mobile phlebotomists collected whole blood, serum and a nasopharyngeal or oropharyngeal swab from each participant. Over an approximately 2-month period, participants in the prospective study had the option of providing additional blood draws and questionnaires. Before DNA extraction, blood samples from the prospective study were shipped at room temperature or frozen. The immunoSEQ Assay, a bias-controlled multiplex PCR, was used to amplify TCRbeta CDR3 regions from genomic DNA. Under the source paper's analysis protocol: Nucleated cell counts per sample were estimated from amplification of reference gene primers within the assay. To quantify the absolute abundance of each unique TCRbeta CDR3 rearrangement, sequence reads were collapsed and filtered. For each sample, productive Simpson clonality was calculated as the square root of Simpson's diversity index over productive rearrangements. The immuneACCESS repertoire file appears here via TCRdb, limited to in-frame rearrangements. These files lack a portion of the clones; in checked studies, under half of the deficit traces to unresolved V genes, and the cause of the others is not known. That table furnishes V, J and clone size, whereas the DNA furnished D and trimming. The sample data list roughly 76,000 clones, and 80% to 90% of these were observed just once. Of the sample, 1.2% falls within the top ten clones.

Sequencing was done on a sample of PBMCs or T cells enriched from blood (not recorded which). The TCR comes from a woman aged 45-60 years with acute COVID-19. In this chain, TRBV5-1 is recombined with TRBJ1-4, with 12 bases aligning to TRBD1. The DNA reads TGCGCCAGCAGCTTCTCCGGGACAGGGGGCCGGAATGAAAAACTGTTTTTT. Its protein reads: CASSFSGTGGRNEKLFF.